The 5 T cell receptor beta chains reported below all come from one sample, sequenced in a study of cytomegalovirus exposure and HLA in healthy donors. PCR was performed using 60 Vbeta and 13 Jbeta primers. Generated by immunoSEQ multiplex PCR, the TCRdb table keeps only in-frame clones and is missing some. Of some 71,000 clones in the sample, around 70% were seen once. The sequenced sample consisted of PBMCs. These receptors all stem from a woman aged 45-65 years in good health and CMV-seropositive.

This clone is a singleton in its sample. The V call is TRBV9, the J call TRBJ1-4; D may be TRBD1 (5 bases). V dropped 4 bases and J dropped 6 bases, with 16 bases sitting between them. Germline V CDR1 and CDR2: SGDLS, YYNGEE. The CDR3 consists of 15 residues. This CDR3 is CASSPGGWGDEKLFF. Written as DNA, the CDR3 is TGTGCCAGCAGCCCGGGAGGATGGGGGGATGAAAAACTGTTTTTT.

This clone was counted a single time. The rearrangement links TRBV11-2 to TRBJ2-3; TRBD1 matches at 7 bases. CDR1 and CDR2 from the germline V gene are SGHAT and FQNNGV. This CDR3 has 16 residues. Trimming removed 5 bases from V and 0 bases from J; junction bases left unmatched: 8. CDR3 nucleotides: TGTGCCAGCAGCGGACAGGCAACTTTGAGCACAGATACGCAGTATTTT. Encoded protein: CASSGQATLSTDTQYF. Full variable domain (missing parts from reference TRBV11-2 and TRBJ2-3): EAGVAQSPRYKIIEKRQSVAFWCNPISGHATLYWYQQILGQGPKLLIQFQNNGVVDDSQLPKDRFSAERLKGVDSTLKIQPAKLEDSAVYLCASSGQATLSTDTQYFGPGTRLTVL.

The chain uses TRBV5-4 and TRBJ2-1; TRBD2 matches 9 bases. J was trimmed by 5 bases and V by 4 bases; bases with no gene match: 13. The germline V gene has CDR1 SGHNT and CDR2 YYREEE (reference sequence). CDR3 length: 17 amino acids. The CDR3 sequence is CASSPMFASGDHNEQFF. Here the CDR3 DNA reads TGTGCCAGCAGCCCTATGTTCGCTAGCGGGGACCACAATGAGCAGTTCTTC.

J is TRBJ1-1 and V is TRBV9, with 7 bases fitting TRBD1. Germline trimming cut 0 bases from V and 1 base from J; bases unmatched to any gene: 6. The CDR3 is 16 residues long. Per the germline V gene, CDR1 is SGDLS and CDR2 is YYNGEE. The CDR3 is CASSVGVTGPNTEAFF. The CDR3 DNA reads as TGTGCCAGCAGCGTAGGAGTGACAGGGCCGAACACTGAAGCTTTCTTT.

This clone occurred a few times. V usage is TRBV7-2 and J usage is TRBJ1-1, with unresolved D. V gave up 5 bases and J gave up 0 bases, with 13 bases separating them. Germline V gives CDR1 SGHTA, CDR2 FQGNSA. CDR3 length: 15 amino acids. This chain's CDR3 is CASSLRLPLNTEAFF. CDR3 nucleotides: TGTGCCAGCAGCCTCCGACTGCCATTGAACACTGAAGCTTTCTTT.